The next 19 T cell receptor beta chains were all read from a single sample in a study of blood T cells in healthy people across ages. Sample-barcoded 5' priming and a J-beta primer mix drove a second PCR of roughly 6 to 12 cycles. TCRdb called the 5' RACE reads again in MiXCR, with one record for every CDR3 protein. The sample lists about 640,000 distinct CDR3 sequences; 58% were seen once. Sequenced: blood. The receptors were sampled from a man aged 60 to 75 in good health.

This chain connects TRBV12-3 or TRBV12-4 to TRBJ1-5; a weak D match, TRBD1 (5 bases). This CDR3 contains 15 residues. Trimming removed 3 bases at V and 0 bases at J, with 9 bases between. The CDR3 DNA reads as TGTGCCAGCAGTTTTGGGGGGGGTAGCAATCAGCCCCAGCATTTT. It yields the protein CASSFGGGSNQPQHF.

CDR3 sequence (DNA): TGTGCCAGCAGCCAAGGGGAGTATGGCTACACCTTC. As protein: CASSQGEYGYTF. The J gene is TRBJ1-2, the V gene TRBV14; D unresolved. The CDR3 is made up of 12 amino acids. V lost 1 base and J lost 5, with 5 bases in between. Germline V gives CDR1 SGHDN, CDR2 FVKESK.

This chain links TRBV6-5 with TRBJ1-6; 10 positions match TRBD1. Looked up from germline, CDR1 is MNHEY and CDR2 is SVGAGI. The CDR3 sequence is 20 residues long. With 1 base clipped from V and 7 bases from J, the junction kept 16 bases outside the gene matches. CDR3 sequence (DNA): TGTGCCAGCAGTTACTTCATCCCGGGACAGGGGATGACTTGGAATTCACCCCTCCACTTT. Amino acid sequence: CASSYFIPGQGMTWNSPLHF.

This chain uses TRBV6-2 or TRBV6-3 with TRBJ2-1, with 8 bases lining up with TRBD1. The CDR3 contains 14 residues. The germline V gene has CDR1 MNHEY and CDR2 SVGEGT. Trimming took 6 bases from V and 3 from J; bases not matched to a gene: 4. CDR3 sequence: CASRSTGVYNEQFF. DNA for the CDR3: TGTGCCAGCAGGTCGACAGGGGTCTACAATGAGCAGTTCTTC.

J is TRBJ2-4 and V is TRBV5-1; D might be TRBD1 (6 bases). The CDR3 is 12 residues long. V dropped 4 bases and J dropped 9 bases, with 11 bases sitting between them. Germline lookup yields CDR1 SGHRS and CDR2 YFSETQ. This CDR3 is CASSPVGGIQYF. The CDR3 coding sequence is TGCGCCAGCAGCCCCGTAGGGGGCATTCAGTACTTC.

This chain joins TRBV4-2 and TRBJ1-2, with 9 bases fitting TRBD1. Germline CDR1 is LGHNA and CDR2 is YNFKEQ. This CDR3 region has 15 residues. The J segment lost 4 bases and the V segment lost 4 bases, leaving 7 bases of the junction unmatched. This chain's CDR3 is CASSPTTGGSYGYTF. The CDR3 DNA reads TGTGCCAGCAGCCCAACGACAGGGGGAAGCTATGGCTACACCTTC.

J is TRBJ1-2 and V is TRBV20-1, with 10 bases that match TRBD1. The CDR3 is 15 amino acids. CDR1 DFQATT and CDR2 SNEGSKA come from the germline V gene (reference sequence). Trimming removed 3 bases from V and 7 bases from J; junction bases left unmatched: 11. Written as DNA, the CDR3 is TGCAGTGCTAGTGGGACAGGGGCAGAATTCTCTGGCTACACCTTC. Translation gives CSASGTGAEFSGYTF.

This chain connects TRBV7-2 to TRBJ1-2; D might be TRBD1 (6 bases). V was cut by 5 bases and J by 1 base, with 14 bases left in between. This CDR3 spans 15 amino acids. The germline V gene encodes CDR1 SGHTA and CDR2 FQGNSA. The CDR3 region has the DNA TGTGCCAGCAGCCCCCGACAGGCTATTAACTATGGCTACACCTTC. Amino acids: CASSPRQAINYGYTF.

The chain carries TRBV7-9 and TRBJ2-3; TRBD1 matches 7 bases. The CDR3 has 17 residues. Losses at the gene ends were 1 base for V and 4 bases for J; bases not matched to a gene: 11. CDR1 is SEHNR and CDR2 is FQNEAQ in the germline V gene (reference sequence). The CDR3 DNA reads as TGTGCCAGCAGCTTAGTGGTCGGGACAGAAAGGGCAGATACGCAGTATTTT. Amino acid sequence: CASSLVVGTERADTQYF.

This clonotype was seen a handful of times. This chain links TRBV7-2 with TRBJ1-5; D call uncertain. The CDR3 length is 15 residues. Germline-derived CDR1 and CDR2 are SGHTA and FQGNSA. V lost 0 bases to trimming and J lost 0 bases, with 6 bases between them. The CDR3 nucleotides read TGTGCCAGCAGCTTAGCAGGTTATAGCAATCAGCCCCAGCATTTT. This encodes CASSLAGYSNQPQHF.

The chain uses TRBV28 and TRBJ2-5, with D tentatively TRBD1 (6 bases). Trimming removed 4 bases from V and 1 base from J, with 13 bases in between. This CDR3 is built from 15 residues. Germline CDR1 and CDR2: MDHEN and SYDVKM. The CDR3 is CASSYVQGRQETQYF. In DNA, the CDR3 is TGTGCCAGCAGTTACGTTCAGGGGCGCCAAGAGACCCAGTACTTC.

The DNA for the CDR3 is TGCGCCAGCAGCTTGGGGTTCGCTAACTATGGCTACACCTTC. Encoded protein: CASSLGFANYGYTF. This chain connects TRBV5-1 to TRBJ1-2; D not certain. Germline loops: CDR1 SGHRS, CDR2 YFSETQ. This CDR3 has 14 residues. With 0 bases removed from V and 0 bases from J, the gap between germline ends came to 6 bases.

The chain links TRBV5-1 to TRBJ2-5; 9 bases are a match to TRBD2. Trimming at V came to 4 bases and at J to 2 bases, leaving 6 bases not matched to a gene. The germline V gene has CDR1 SGHRS and CDR2 YFSETQ. This CDR3 contains 15 residues. CDR3 bases: TGCGCCAGCAGCACCGTAGCGGGAGCTCAAGAGACCCAGTACTTC. Translating gives CASSTVAGAQETQYF. Full variable domain (rest looked up from reference TRBV5-1 and TRBJ2-5): KAGVTQTPRYLIKTRGQQVTLSCSPISGHRSVSWYQQTPGQGLQFLFEYFSETQRNKGNFPGRFSGRQFSNSRSEMNVSTLELGDSALYLCASSTVAGAQETQYFGPGTRLLVL.

The V gene is TRBV5-1, the J gene TRBJ2-1, with 9 bases matching TRBD2. Germline V CDR1 and CDR2: SGHRS, YFSETQ. The V and J ends lost 4 bases and 1 base, in that order; junction bases with no gene match: 3. The CDR3 runs to 15 residues. CDR3 nucleotide sequence: TGCGCCAGCAGCGAAACTAGCGGGTCCTACAATGAGCAGTTCTTC. Protein: CASSETSGSYNEQFF.

This clonotype was counted a few times. CDR3 bases: TGCGCCAGCAATCCCGGACAGGGAGCTCCGTCGAAAGAGACCCAGTACTTC. Residues: CASNPGQGAPSKETQYF. The chain joins TRBV4-1 to TRBJ2-5; 8 positions agree with TRBD1. The germline CDR1 and CDR2 sequences are MGHRA and YSYEKL. V lost 7 bases to trimming and J lost 3 bases; unmatched junction nucleotides: 16. The CDR3 totals 17 residues.

The chain links TRBV24-1 to TRBJ2-1; either TRBD1 or TRBD2 may supply D (5 bases each). This CDR3 comprises 16 residues. The V gene's germline CDR1 is KGHDR and CDR2 SFDVKD. Trimming took off 4 bases at V and 0 bases at J, with 12 bases between the two ends. CDR3 sequence (DNA): TGTGCCACCAGTGACCGGGGCCGAAGCTCCTACAATGAGCAGTTCTTC. Encoded protein: CATSDRGRSSYNEQFF.

The chain recombines TRBV5-1 with TRBJ2-5; tentative D call: TRBD2 (6 bases). This CDR3 spans 14 amino acids. V was shortened by 4 bases and J by 5 bases, with 15 bases between the two germline ends. In germline, CDR1 is SGHRS, CDR2 YFSETQ. CDR3 amino acids: CASSPDLGRETQYF. DNA for the CDR3: TGCGCCAGCAGCCCCGACCTAGGGAGGGAGACCCAGTACTTC.

This chain joins TRBV12-3 or TRBV12-4 and TRBJ2-4; 8 bases match TRBD2. This CDR3 spans 12 amino acids. Trimming at V came to 2 bases and at J to 13 bases, leaving 4 bases not matched to a gene. In DNA, the CDR3 is TGTGCCAGCAGTTTAATGGGCGGGGGGCAGTACTTC. Translating gives CASSLMGGGQYF.

The DNA for the CDR3 is TGCAGTGCTAGGACTAGCGGGGGGGCCCCCTACAATGAGCAGTTCTTC. Protein product: CSARTSGGAPYNEQFF. This chain links TRBV20-1 with TRBJ2-1, with 14 nucleotides matching TRBD2. The CDR3 loop spans 16 amino acids. Germline CDR1 and CDR2: DFQATT and SNEGSKA (reference sequence). V was clipped by 3 bases and J by 2 bases; unmatched bases: 3.